This is a list of T cell receptor beta chains from one sample in a study of PD-1 blockade in classical Hodgkin lymphoma. Clones were sequenced by immunoSEQ multiplex PCR, and TCRdb holds only the in-frame ones, with some missing. The table shows almost 95,000 clones, with about 83% occurring only once. Sequencing used peripheral blood mononuclear cells (PBMCs), obtained before the fourth cycle of nivolumab. These receptors came from a human donor with classical Hodgkin lymphoma. Both conserved end residues are part of each CDR3. D genes are given only for firm matches. Only some rows state a clone size, as once, few, many or a class for expanded clones.

D gene	J gene	V gene	clone size	CDR3 protein	CDR3 DNA
-	TRBJ1-2	TRBV7-8	-	CASSSPYQQGGGGYTF	TGTGCCAGCAGCTCCCCCTACCAACAGGGCGGAGGTGGCTACACCTTC
-	TRBJ1-1	TRBV7-7	-	CASSPSLNTEAFF	TGTGCCAGCAGCCCATCACTGAACACTGAAGCTTTCTTT
-	TRBJ1-1	TRBV5-1	-	CASSSTWGRAEAFF	TGCGCCAGCAGCTCTACGTGGGGTAGGGCTGAAGCTTTCTTT
-	TRBJ1-2	TRBV6-5	-	CASSMGAEYYGYTF	TGTGCCAGCAGTATGGGGGCAGAGTACTATGGCTACACCTTC
TRBD1	TRBJ1-2	TRBV10-3	-	CAISESGQGWGYTF	TGTGCCATCAGTGAGTCAGGACAGGGGTGGGGCTACACCTTC
TRBD2	TRBJ2-7	TRBV27	-	CASSLSGRIYEQYF	TGTGCCAGCAGTTTAAGCGGGAGGATCTACGAGCAGTACTTC
-	TRBJ1-5	TRBV10-3	-	CAISEFGGGQPQHF	TGTGCCATCAGTGAGTTCGGGGGTGGTCAGCCCCAGCATTTT
-	TRBJ2-6	TRBV11-2	-	CASSLDGGGASSGANVLTF	TGTGCCAGCAGCTTAGATGGGGGCGGGGCGAGCTCTGGGGCCAACGTCCTGACTTTC
-	TRBJ2-1	TRBV20-1	-	CSAEDYNEQFF	TGCAGTGCCGAGGACTACAATGAGCAGTTCTTC
-	TRBJ2-1	TRBV5-6	few	CASSPPSYNEQFF	TGTGCCAGCAGCCCCCCCTCCTACAATGAGCAGTTCTTC
-	TRBJ2-2	TRBV18	-	CASSPLQPSKDTGELFF	TGTGCCAGCTCACCACTCCAGCCTTCCAAGGACACCGGGGAGCTGTTTTTT
TRBD2	TRBJ2-1	TRBV7-8	-	CASSLSGTRGAEQFF	TGTGCCAGCAGCTTATCGGGGACTAGGGGGGCCGAGCAGTTCTTC
-	TRBJ2-7	TRBV27	-	CASSLKGSLSYEQYF	TGTGCCAGCAGTTTAAAGGGGTCCCTCTCCTACGAGCAGTACTTC
TRBD2	TRBJ2-1	TRBV6-7	-	CASSYDGELAANNEQFF	TGTGCCAGCAGTTACGACGGGGAACTAGCGGCAAACAATGAGCAGTTCTTC
-	TRBJ1-3	TRBV19	-	CASSVKQGILGNTIYF	TGTGCCAGTAGTGTGAAACAGGGAATCCTCGGAAACACCATATATTTT
-	TRBJ2-7	TRBV10-1	few	CASSESLGRQYF	TGCGCCAGCAGTGAGTCTTTAGGGCGGCAGTACTTC
TRBD2	TRBJ2-1	TRBV7-8	-	CASKLAESYNEQFF	TGTGCCAGCAAGCTAGCGGAGTCTTACAATGAGCAGTTCTTC
-	TRBJ1-1	TRBV6-5	-	CASSSTVQNTEAFF	TGTGCCAGCAGCTCTACAGTACAGAACACTGAAGCTTTCTTT
TRBD2	TRBJ2-1	TRBV2	few	CASMAGALGEQFF	TGTGCCAGCATGGCGGGAGCACTAGGTGAGCAGTTCTTC
TRBD2	TRBJ2-3	TRBV7-2	-	CASSLVGLAGDTQYF	TGTGCCAGCAGCTTAGTCGGGCTAGCGGGAGATACGCAGTATTTT
-	TRBJ1-1	TRBV4-3	-	CASSQDANTEAFF	TGCGCCAGCAGCCAAGACGCGAACACTGAAGCTTTCTTT
-	TRBJ1-1	TRBV6-1	-	CASSTRQELNTEAFF	TGTGCCAGCAGTACCCGACAAGAGTTGAACACTGAAGCTTTCTTT
TRBD2	TRBJ2-3	TRBV7-9	-	CASSYLAGGTDTQYF	TGTGCCAGCAGCTACCTAGCGGGAGGCACAGATACGCAGTATTTT
TRBD1	TRBJ2-5	TRBV7-2	-	CASSFYVRDRGETQYF	TGTGCCAGCAGCTTTTATGTGCGGGACAGGGGAGAGACCCAGTACTTC
-	TRBJ1-1	TRBV5-1	-	CASSGGGAGTEAFF	TGCGCCAGCAGCGGTGGAGGGGCTGGCACTGAAGCTTTCTTT
TRBD2	TRBJ2-1	TRBV27	-	CASRTGGVNNEQFF	TGTGCCAGCAGGACGGGGGGGGTCAACAATGAGCAGTTCTTC
-	TRBJ2-7	TRBV19	-	CASSVTGQLVGEQYF	TGTGCCAGTAGTGTCACAGGACAATTAGTAGGAGAGCAGTACTTC
TRBD1	TRBJ2-5	TRBV28	-	CASSLQGQGGETQYF	TGTGCCAGCAGTTTACAGGGACAGGGTGGGGAGACCCAGTACTTC
-	TRBJ2-4	TRBV7-2	-	CASSLGPAMGENIQYF	TGTGCCAGCAGCTTAGGGCCGGCGATGGGGGAAAACATTCAGTACTTC
TRBD1	TRBJ2-7	TRBV19	many	CASSSRDRAYEQYF	TGTGCCAGTTCGTCCCGGGACAGAGCCTACGAGCAGTACTTC
-	TRBJ2-7	TRBV30	-	CAWSQGTIYEQYF	TGTGCCTGGAGTCAAGGGACAATCTACGAGCAGTACTTC
TRBD2	TRBJ2-7	TRBV10-3	-	CAISALGGTSGPYEQYF	TGTGCCATCAGTGCCCTGGGGGGAACTAGCGGACCTTACGAGCAGTACTTC
-	TRBJ2-7	TRBV7-9	-	CASSSREREQYF	TGTGCCAGCAGCTCACGGGAACGCGAGCAGTACTTC
-	TRBJ2-7	TRBV7-9	-	CASSPRAYEQYF	TGTGCCAGCAGCCCCCGGGCGTACGAGCAGTACTTC
-	TRBJ2-4	TRBV5-8	once	CASSLTGRVAKNIQYF	TGTGCCAGCAGCTTGACTGGTAGGGTGGCCAAAAACATTCAGTACTTC